Below are 31 T cell receptor beta chains sequenced from a single sample in a study of shared clonotypes between healthy human individuals. The assay was immunoSEQ multiplex PCR, and TCRdb's table has in-frame clones only and misses some. The data contain around 95,000 clones, approximately 51% of them singletons. Sequencing was performed on PBMCs. The origin of the receptors is a woman aged 40 to 50 in good health. Some clones in this sample may be carry-over from other donors' samples.

The V gene is TRBV4-2, the J gene TRBJ2-2, with D unresolved. Germline CDR1 is LGHNA and CDR2 is YNFKEQ. The CDR3 runs 15 residues. Trimming removed 0 bases at V and 11 bases at J, with 16 bases between. In DNA, the CDR3 is TGTGCCAGCAGCCAAGATCGCCGGATACCCCGTGAGCTGTTTTTT. Residues: CASSQDRRIPRELFF.

In this sample, this clone turned up many times. One end of the junction does not line up with germline, which may come from a read error. The chain couples TRBV7-2 to TRBJ2-1; TRBD1 might be the D (6 bases). Germline CDR1 is SGHTA and CDR2 is FQGNSA. The CDR3 contains 12 residues. The CDR3: CASSPDRDTLIF. The CDR3 DNA is TGTGCCAGCAGCCCCGACCGGGACACGTTAATCTTC.

This clone showed up just a few times. J is TRBJ2-1 and V is TRBV30, with TRBD2 matching 11 bases. Trimming took 0 bases from V and 6 from J; bases not matched to a gene: 10. CDR1 is GTSNPN and CDR2 is SVGIG in the germline V gene (reference sequence). The CDR3 runs 17 residues. The CDR3 protein is CAWSVRLLAGVPNEQFF. CDR3 coding DNA: TGTGCCTGGAGTGTACGCCTACTAGCGGGAGTCCCCAATGAGCAGTTCTTC.

The chain has TRBV7-8 and TRBJ2-7; D is perhaps TRBD1 (6 bases). The V end was cut by 5 bases, the J end by 0 bases, with 14 bases between. Germline lookup yields CDR1 SGHVS and CDR2 FQNEAQ. This CDR3 comprises 15 residues. CDR3 bases: TGTGCCAGCAGCCAAACCCAGGGGAGCTCCTACGAGCAGTACTTC. This encodes CASSQTQGSSYEQYF.

About this clone itself: One base separates it from a far larger clone, so it is likely a read error. This sequence joins TRBV29-1 and TRBJ2-7; perhaps TRBD2 as D (6 bases). CDR1 is SQVTM, CDR2 ANQGSEA, per germline. Trimming removed 7 bases from V and 0 bases from J, with 13 bases in between. The CDR3 loop spans 13 amino acids. In DNA, the CDR3 is TGCAGCGCCACCCGGGACTCCTCCTACGAGCAGTACTTC. The encoded protein is CSATRDSSYEQYF.

This chain uses TRBV4-3 with TRBJ2-7; 7 positions match TRBD2. CDR1 and CDR2 from the germline V gene are LGHNA and YSLEER. The CDR3 spans 14 residues. V was clipped by 4 bases and J by 2 bases; unmatched bases: 5. The chain's CDR3 is CASSRLADTYEQYF. For the CDR3, the DNA is TGCGCCAGCAGCCGGCTAGCGGATACCTACGAGCAGTACTTC.

This chain connects TRBV27 to TRBJ2-3; tentatively, D is TRBD1 (6 bases). The J call is doubtful: the DNA matches TRBJ1-5 better. CDR1 and CDR2 from the germline V gene are MNHEY and SMNVEV (reference sequence). The CDR3 loop spans 16 amino acids. CDR3 amino acids: CASSFNPGQRTDTQHF. CDR3 DNA: TGTGCCAGCAGTTTCAATCCGGGACAACGCACAGATACGCAGCATTTT.

This CDR3 is CASSIEDRGFEKLFF. CDR3 DNA: TGTGCCAGCAGCATCGAGGACAGGGGCTTTGAAAAACTGTTTTTT. V usage is TRBV6-6 and J usage is TRBJ1-4; TRBD1 matches 9 bases. The CDR3 runs 15 residues. Per the germline V gene, CDR1 is MNHNY and CDR2 is SVGAGI (reference sequence). With 6 bases clipped from V and 7 bases from J, the junction kept 9 bases outside the gene matches.

The table lists this clone with a few counts. V is TRBV7-2 and J is TRBJ1-4; D uncertain. CDR3 length equals 13 residues. The ends were cut back, 1 base at V and 3 bases at J, with 3 bases in the middle. The germline gives CDR1 SGHTA, CDR2 FQGNSA. Written as DNA, the CDR3 is TGTGCCAGCAGCTTAGGCCCTAATGAAAAACTGTTTTTT. Residues: CASSLGPNEKLFF.

At least ten counts were recorded for this clone. The chain carries TRBV9 and TRBJ2-1; D remains ambiguous. This CDR3 region has 13 residues. Germline loops: CDR1 SGDLS, CDR2 YYNGEE. Trimming took 0 bases from V and 3 from J, leaving 4 bases between them. The CDR3 reads CASSVDNYNEQFF. CDR3 nucleotides: TGTGCCAGCAGCGTAGACAACTACAATGAGCAGTTCTTC.

This clone was recorded many times. The V gene is TRBV7-2, the J gene TRBJ2-2; D is unclear. Germline values: CDR1 SGHTA, CDR2 FQGNSA. The ends were cut back, 4 bases at V and 6 bases at J, with 9 bases in the middle. The CDR3 extends over 13 amino acids. The CDR3 DNA is TGTGCCAGCAGCTCTTATTCCGCCGGGGAGCTGTTTTTT. Translated, it gives CASSSYSAGELFF.

This clone was seen ten or more times. The J gene is TRBJ2-2, the V gene TRBV7-3; D is unresolved. With 2 bases removed from V and 6 bases from J, the gap between germline ends came to 10 bases. Germline V gene data show CDR1 as SGHTA and CDR2 as FQGTGA. The CDR3 spans 14 residues. The CDR3 DNA is TGTGCCAGCAGCTTATCGGTTGTCGCCGGGGAGCTGTTTTTT. Encoded protein: CASSLSVVAGELFF.

CDR3 bases: TGTGCCAGCTCACCGAACCGGGGGGCGGAACAGCCCCAGCATTTT. This translates into CASSPNRGAEQPQHF. J is TRBJ1-5 and V is TRBV18, with D perhaps matching TRBD1 (6 bases). The CDR3 sequence is 15 residues long. Germline assignment: CDR1 KGHSH and CDR2 LQKENI. Deletions cut 3 bases from V and 7 bases from J, with 16 bases between. Supplemented by reference TRBV18 and TRBJ1-5, the full variable domain reads NAGVMQNPRHLVRRRGQEARLRCSPMKGHSHVYWYRQLPEEGLKFMVYLQKENIIDESGMPKERFSAEFPKEGPSILRIQQVVRGDSAAYFCASSPNRGAEQPQHFGDGTRLSIL.

With respect to this clone: This is likely an artifact of a read error, given a far larger clone one base away. V and J are TRBV4-1 and TRBJ1-2; 8 nucleotides line up with TRBD1. This CDR3 has 14 residues. CDR1 MGHRA and CDR2 YSYEKL come from the germline V gene. CDR3 nucleotides: TGCGCCAGCGGCCAGGACAGGGTTTACTATGGCTACACCTTC. This gives the protein CASGQDRVYYGYTF.

This clone has ten or more counts. This chain joins TRBV5-8 and TRBJ2-1; D gene uncertain. V was shortened by 3 bases and J by 7 bases, with 11 bases between the two germline ends. The V gene's germline CDR1 is SGHTS and CDR2 YDEGEE. The CDR3 extends over 13 amino acids. Here the CDR3 DNA reads TGTGCCAGCAGCTGGGGTATTCGGAATGAGCAGTTCTTC. This sequence encodes CASSWGIRNEQFF. The full variable domain, with the rest looked up from reference TRBV5-8 and TRBJ2-1, is EAGVTQSPTHLIKTRGQQATLRCSPISGHTSVYWYQQALGLGLQFLLWYDEGEERNRGNFPPRFSGRQFPNYSSELNVNALELEDSALYLCASSWGIRNEQFFGPGTRLTVL.

This clone has ten or more counts. The junction departs from the called germline gene at one end, perhaps through a read error. V usage is TRBV7-2 and J usage is TRBJ2-1; 9 nucleotides match TRBD2. The CDR3 covers 16 residues. Germline loops: CDR1 SGHTA, CDR2 FQGNSA. CDR3 amino acids: CASSLVATSGLGERFF. For the CDR3, the DNA is TGTGCCAGCAGCTTAGTAGCGACTAGCGGATTAGGGGAGCGGTTCTTC.

This clone was observed many times. Other nucleotide sequences in the sample specify the same CDR3. V usage is TRBV29-1 and J usage is TRBJ2-7; TRBD2 is a possible D gene (6 bases). Germline CDR1 reads SQVTM; CDR2 reads ANQGSEA. The CDR3 is 13 amino acids. Trimming shortened V by 6 bases and J by 2 bases, and 14 bases separated the two germline ends. CDR3 in DNA: TGCAGCGTCGCCGGGAGTGGAGCCTACGAGCAGTACTTC. This gives the protein CSVAGSGAYEQYF.

This clone showed up just a few times. This chain joins TRBV7-9 and TRBJ2-7; D may be TRBD1 or TRBD2 (5 bases each). Germline V lookup: CDR1 SEHNR, CDR2 FQNEAQ (reference sequence). Between the trimmed V and J ends, which lost 0 bases and 2 bases, there was a span of 8 bases. This CDR3 is built from 14 residues. For the CDR3, the DNA is TGTGCCAGCAGCTTAGCGGGGGACGCCTACGAGCAGTACTTC. Its translation: CASSLAGDAYEQYF. The full variable domain, completed using reference TRBV7-9 and TRBJ2-7, is DTGVSQNPRHKITKRGQNVTFRCDPISEHNRLYWYRQTLGQGPEFLTYFQNEAQLEKSRLLSDRFSAERPKGSFSTLEIQRTEQGDSAMYLCASSLAGDAYEQYFGPGTRLTVT.

This sequence joins TRBV6-5 and TRBJ1-6; maybe TRBD1 (6 bases). There are 16 residues in the CDR3. Germline V gene data show CDR1 as MNHEY and CDR2 as SVGAGI. Trimming left V 4 bases short and J 0 bases short, with 10 bases between. CDR3 protein: CASSSGQSSYNSPLHF. CDR3 DNA: TGTGCCAGCAGTTCAGGACAGAGCTCCTATAATTCACCCCTCCACTTT.

The gene calls are TRBV9 and TRBJ2-2, with TRBD2 matching 7 bases. This CDR3 comprises 16 residues. CDR1 is SGDLS, CDR2 YYNGEE, per germline. V gave up 0 bases and J gave up 9 bases; unmatched junction bases: 11. DNA for the CDR3: TGTGCCAGCAGCGTAGGTCTAGCGGCCTCGACAAGGGAGCTGTTTTTT. Encoded protein: CASSVGLAASTRELFF.

This clone was observed a handful of times. The rearrangement uses TRBV7-2 and TRBJ2-4; no clear D. Trimming shortened V by 6 bases and J by 9 bases, and 15 bases separated the two germline ends. This CDR3 is built from 13 residues. CDR1 and CDR2 (germline): SGHTA, FQGNSA. The DNA of the CDR3 is TGTGCCAGCAGTTACAGCCAGCTGGGCATTCAGTACTTC. This translates into CASSYSQLGIQYF.

Comments on this clone: The sample has other DNA sequences that encode this CDR3 too. The rearrangement links TRBV25-1 to TRBJ1-5, with D maybe TRBD1 (5 bases). The germline gives CDR1 MGHDK, CDR2 SYGVNS. V gave up 6 bases and J gave up 7 bases, with 10 bases separating them. CDR3 size: 12 residues. The CDR3 DNA follows: TGTGCCAGCAGGGACGGGGACCAGCCCCAGCATTTT. The encoded protein is CASRDGDQPQHF.

This clone is a singleton in its sample. One junction end disagrees with the germline gene, perhaps due to a read error. In the same sample, other DNA sequences code for this CDR3. The V and J genes are TRBV28 and TRBJ1-1; no reliable D call. There are 14 residues in the CDR3. Germline V gene sequence: CDR1 MDHEN, CDR2 SYDVKM. Here the CDR3 reads CASSQPSLNTEAFF. CDR3 DNA: TGTGCCAGCAGTCAACCATCCTTGAACACTGAGGCTTTCTTT.

This clone was recorded a few times. The chain uses TRBV29-1 and TRBJ2-1; possibly TRBD1 or TRBD2 for D (5 bases each). The CDR3 has 14 residues. V was trimmed by 5 bases and J by 1 base, leaving 12 bases between them. Germline V gives CDR1 SQVTM, CDR2 ANQGSEA. CDR3 nucleotides: TGCAGCGTTCTTACTGGGGGTTCCTACAATGAGCAGTTCTTC. Amino acids: CSVLTGGSYNEQFF.

This clone was counted many times. The chain has TRBV28 and TRBJ2-7, with TRBD1 identical over 7 bases. With 2 bases clipped from V and 2 bases from J, the junction kept 3 bases outside the gene matches. The CDR3 runs to 14 residues. Germline assignment: CDR1 MDHEN and CDR2 SYDVKM. CDR3 in amino acids: CASSLVRGPYEQYF. The DNA for the CDR3 is TGTGCCAGCAGTTTAGTTAGGGGGCCCTACGAGCAGTACTTC.

The rearrangement joins TRBV10-3 to TRBJ2-1; no clear D gene. V gave up 1 base and J gave up 5 bases, with 12 bases separating them. The CDR3 has 15 amino acids. Per germline, CDR1 ENHRY and CDR2 SYGVKD. The chain's CDR3 is CAISELIGSNNEQFF. CDR3 DNA: TGTGCCATCAGTGAGTTGATAGGAAGCAACAATGAGCAGTTCTTC.

The V call is TRBV7-2, the J call TRBJ2-7, with unresolved D. Trimming stripped 6 bases from V and 1 base from J, with 10 bases between. Germline loops: CDR1 SGHTA, CDR2 FQGNSA. This CDR3 is 13 amino acids long. The CDR3 loop is CASSPHSSYEQYF. In DNA, the CDR3 is TGTGCCAGCAGTCCCCACTCTTCCTACGAGCAGTACTTC.

The chain has TRBV10-3 and TRBJ2-5, with D possibly TRBD2 on 6 matching bases. The ends were cut back, 11 bases at V and 5 bases at J, with 15 bases in the middle. CDR3 length: 12 amino acids. Germline CDR1 ENHRY, CDR2 SYGVKD. The chain's CDR3 is CAAGPSSETQYF. The CDR3, as DNA: TGTGCCGCGGGACCTTCGTCGGAGACCCAGTACTTC.

The rearrangement joins TRBV7-9 to TRBJ2-3, with 8 bases lining up with TRBD2. Germline-derived CDR1 and CDR2 are SEHNR and FQNEAQ (reference sequence). Losses at the gene ends were 5 bases for V and 1 base for J; bases not matched to a gene: 5. This CDR3 comprises 15 residues. In nucleotides, the CDR3 is TGTGCCAGCAGCCCCCGAGCGGGAGGCACAGATACGCAGTATTTT. Its translation is CASSPRAGGTDTQYF.

This chain joins TRBV7-3 and TRBJ2-1, with 7 positions matching TRBD2. The CDR3 is made up of 15 amino acids. The ends lost 5 bases at V and 7 bases at J; junction bases unmatched: 11. The V gene's germline CDR1 is SGHTA and CDR2 FQGTGA. The CDR3 bases are TGTGCCAGCAGCCCTAGCGGCCAAGACGTTAATGAGCAGTTCTTC. Translated, it gives CASSPSGQDVNEQFF.

CDR3 nucleotides: TGTGCCAGCAGCTTGGGGGCTAGCCCCTACAATGAGCAGTTCTTC. Translation: CASSLGASPYNEQFF. The rearrangement joins TRBV5-6 to TRBJ2-1; D perhaps matches TRBD2 (5 bases). CDR1 and CDR2 (germline): SGHDT, YYEEEE. There are 15 residues in the CDR3. The ends were cut back, 0 bases at V and 2 bases at J, with 9 bases in the middle. The full variable domain, rest sourced from reference TRBV5-6 and TRBJ2-1, is DAGVTQSPTHLIKTRGQQVTLRCSPKSGHDTVSWYQQALGQGPQFIFQYYEEEERQRGNFPDRFSGHQFPNYSSELNVNALLLGDSALYLCASSLGASPYNEQFFGPGTRLTVL.